This TCR beta chain was sequenced in a study of CD8 T cells in Susac syndrome. RNA, at roughly 0.5 to 1 ug, was reverse transcribed with random hexamers. Using its own MiXCR run on the immunoSEQ multiplex PCR reads, TCRdb lists one record per CDR3 protein. The table has some 190,000 distinct CDR3 sequences, about 95% seen once; the top ten hold approximately 0.1%. The CDR3 has 14 residues. V lost 1 base, J lost 9 bases, and 13 bases lay in between. Germline values: CDR1 LGHDT, CDR2 YNNKEL (reference sequence). The source of this sequence is a human donor in good health. The chain employs TRBV3-1 and TRBJ2-4; D remains unclear. Input material: CD4+ T cells from PBMCs. CDR3 loop: CASSQVFSLGIQYF. For the CDR3, the DNA is TGTGCCAGCAGCCAAGTTTTCTCCCTCGGCATTCAGTACTTC. Complete variable domain (other parts from reference TRBV3-1 and TRBJ2-4): DTAVSQTPKYLVTQMGNDKSIKCEQNLGHDTMYWYKQDSKKFLKIMFSYNNKELIINETVPNRFSPKSPDKAHLNLHINSLELGDSAVYFCASSQVFSLGIQYFGAGTRLSVL.